The sequence of this T cell receptor (beta chain) was determined in a study of beta chain features in type 1 diabetes. Study-level background: Patient and healthy donor groups were alike in age, gender and cell yields.

Reverse transcription of all isolated RNA meant that expressed TCRB transcripts were sequenced. TCRdb's copy holds only in-frame clones and misses some; the assay was immunoSEQ multiplex PCR. Seen here are 600,000 to 700,000 clones, 9.5% to 15% observed once, and the top ten hold 0.095% to 0.15%. Study findings and constraints: Type 1 diabetes patients had TCRB CDR3s that were shorter (moderately but significantly so) in all four CD4+ subsets. Type 1 diabetes patients had VDJ junctions that carried fewer insertions and more deletions.

Remarks on this clone: Its target is not known.

V dropped 3 bases and J dropped 8 bases, with 16 bases sitting between them. CDR3 length: 14 residues. Germline assignment: CDR1 SGHAT and CDR2 FQDESV (reference sequence). Sequenced input: naive CD4+ T cells from blood. The gene calls are TRBV11-1 and TRBJ1-1; D might be TRBD1 (5 bases). The clonotype was recovered from a young man with type 1 diabetes. The chain's CDR3 is CASSFSKGTTEAFF. The CDR3 region has the DNA TGTGCCAGCAGCTTCTCCAAAGGGACTACCGAAGCTTTCTTT.